The 20 T cell receptor beta chains below were found in one sample sequenced in a study of T cell clonality in common variable immunodeficiency. Only in-frame clones appear in the TCRdb table, and some are missing; sequencing was by immunoSEQ multiplex PCR. The table lists fewer than 55,000 clones, with no singletons. The sequenced sample was peripheral blood mononuclear cells. These receptors came from a person aged 18-69 years in good health.

There are many counts of this clone. The CDR3 end lies 3 residues beyond the end of the read and is filled in from the germline J gene. The genes are TRBV20-1 and TRBJ1-4; possible D gene TRBD1, 6 bases. CDR1 is DFQATT, CDR2 SNEGSKA, per germline (reference sequence). V gave up 5 bases and J gave up 4 bases, with 17 bases separating them. The CDR3 contains 15 residues. CDR3 DNA, as far as it was read: TGCAGTGCTTTTTATACCGGGACATATAATGAAAAA. As protein: CSAFYTGTYNEK. The full-length CDR3 reads as CSAFYTGTYNEKLFF.

The sample holds many counts of this clone. The CDR3 is cut off 3 residues early in the read; its end comes from the germline J gene. The V gene is TRBV5-6, the J gene TRBJ2-1, with 8 positions matching TRBD1. The CDR3 runs 14 residues. V was clipped by 1 base and J by 3 bases; unmatched bases: 0. Germline V gene lookup returns CDR1 SGHDT and CDR2 YYEEEE. The CDR3 DNA, read in part, is TGTGCCAGCAGCTTGACAGGGGGCTACAATGAG. Translating gives CASSLTGGYNE. The entire CDR3 reads CASSLTGGYNEQFF.

This clone was seen ten or more times. The CDR3 extends 3 residues past the end of the read, so its final part is completed from the germline J gene. This sequence joins TRBV20-1 and TRBJ2-1, with unresolved D. The CDR3 spans 13 residues. In germline, CDR1 is DFQATT, CDR2 SNEGSKA (reference sequence). V was pared by 7 bases and J by 2 bases, with 12 bases between. The DNA read from the CDR3 is TGCAGTGGGGCACGTGGGCCCTACAATGAG. Protein product: CSGARGPYNE. The complete CDR3 reads CSGARGPYNEQFF.

This clone occurred many times. The CDR3 end falls 3 residues outside the read, so it is completed with the germline J gene. The V and J genes are TRBV20-1 and TRBJ2-3; 9 bases line up with TRBD1. The CDR3 spans 14 residues. CDR1 is DFQATT, CDR2 SNEGSKA, per germline (reference sequence). The V segment lost 7 bases and the J segment 5 bases; nucleotides outside the gene matches: 10. The sequenced CDR3 bases are TGCAGTGTTCTAGGACAGGGGTTGAGAGATACG. Protein sequence: CSVLGQGLRDT. The whole CDR3 reads CSVLGQGLRDTQYF.

The table lists this clone with a few counts. Read coverage stops 3 residues before the CDR3 terminus; the germline J gene supplies the remainder. The chain is built from TRBV7-9 and TRBJ2-1; D gene uncertain. The germline V gene encodes CDR1 SEHNR and CDR2 FQNEAQ (reference sequence). V lost 5 bases to trimming and J lost 3 bases, with 14 bases between them. The CDR3 has 15 residues. The CDR3 DNA, read in part, is TGTGCCAGCAGCCCAGTAGGGTATGGCTACAATGAG. This codes for CASSPVGYGYNE. The complete CDR3 protein is CASSPVGYGYNEQFF.

This clone was seen a few times. The sequenced part of the CDR3 DNA is TGTGCCAGCTCACCCGGTCAAAACATT. Residues: CASSPGQNI. Given in full, the CDR3 is CASSPGQNIQYF. This chain links TRBV18 with TRBJ2-4; D is unclear. The CDR3 end is not reached by the read, which stops 3 residues before it; the germline J gene fills it in. CDR1 is KGHSH and CDR2 is LQKENI in the germline V gene. This CDR3 has 12 amino acids. Trimming left V 3 bases short and J 5 bases short, with 5 bases between.

In its sample, this clone was seen many times. The sequence runs out 3 residues before the end of the CDR3; the remainder is reconstructed from the germline J gene. The chain recombines TRBV5-1 with TRBJ1-2, with a tentative D call TRBD1 (5 bases). Germline assignment: CDR1 SGHRS and CDR2 YFSETQ. The CDR3 contains 14 residues. V dropped 1 base and J dropped 6 bases, with 13 bases sitting between them. The CDR3 protein is CASSLFSGLDGYTF. The covered CDR3 bases are TGCGCCAGCAGCTTGTTTTCAGGGCTGGATGGC.

About this clone: The observed sequence ends 3 residues before the CDR3 terminus, with the missing tail filled in from the germline J gene. This rearrangement joins TRBV7-6 to TRBJ1-2, with D possibly being TRBD1 (5 bases). The CDR3 loop spans 14 amino acids. Germline lookup yields CDR1 SGHVS and CDR2 FNYEAQ. The covered CDR3 bases are TGTGCCAGCAGCACAGGACTAGACCCAGATACC. This encodes CASSTGLDPDT. The entire CDR3 is CASSTGLDPDTYTF.

This clone was seen repeatedly, ten times or more. The read finishes 3 residues shy of the CDR3 end, and the germline J gene is used to complete it. This sequence joins TRBV30 and TRBJ2-7; D is undetermined. This CDR3 has 14 amino acids. Trimming took 2 bases from V and 0 from J, leaving 11 bases between them. The germline CDR1 and CDR2 sequences are GTSNPN and SVGIG (reference sequence). The covered CDR3 bases are TGTGCCTGGAGTCTCCTACCTAGCTCCTACGAG. Amino acids: CAWSLLPSSYE. The CDR3 reads in full as CAWSLLPSSYEQYF.

This clone showed up just a few times. Read coverage stops 3 residues before the CDR3 terminus; the germline J gene supplies the remainder. The rearrangement links TRBV20-1 to TRBJ1-3; a possible D gene is TRBD1 (6 bases). The germline V gene has CDR1 DFQATT and CDR2 SNEGSKA (reference sequence). V was trimmed by 6 bases and J by 2 bases, leaving 17 bases between them. This CDR3 has 15 residues. The covered CDR3 bases are TGCAGTGCCGTGACAGGCTTAATTGCTGGAAACACC. Translation gives CSAVTGLIAGNT. From start to end, the CDR3 is CSAVTGLIAGNTIYF.

This clone was found many times. The observed sequence ends 3 residues before the CDR3 terminus, with the missing tail filled in from the germline J gene. Other DNA sequences in this sample translate to the same CDR3. This chain joins TRBV5-1 and TRBJ2-5; the match to TRBD1 covers 7 bases. Trimming cost V 2 bases and J 5 bases; bases outside gene matches: 0. Germline V CDR1 and CDR2: SGHRS, YFSETQ. The CDR3 sequence is 12 residues long. The CDR3: CASSFRGETQYF. The sequenced part of the CDR3 DNA is TGCGCCAGCAGCTTCAGGGGGGAGACC.

This clone was detected many times. The read finishes 3 residues shy of the CDR3 end, and the germline J gene is used to complete it. The rearrangement links TRBV10-3 to TRBJ1-1; 8 bases are shared with TRBD1. This CDR3 is 17 amino acids long. Unmatched junction bases numbered 11, after V lost 2 bases and J lost 3 bases. Per germline, CDR1 ENHRY and CDR2 SYGVKD. The CDR3 loop reads CAISEPDRGAGYTEAFF. CDR3 DNA, as far as it was read: TGTGCCATCAGTGAGCCAGACAGGGGAGCCGGGTACACTGAA.

This clone occurred many times. The read finishes 3 residues shy of the CDR3 end, and the germline J gene is used to complete it. V usage is TRBV20-1 and J usage is TRBJ2-7; tentative D call: TRBD1 (7 bases). Germline V gene lookup returns CDR1 DFQATT and CDR2 SNEGSKA (reference sequence). The germline V and J ends were trimmed by 5 bases and 3 bases, with 17 bases remaining between them. This CDR3 spans 14 amino acids. CDR3 sequence: CSAPPRRGRYEQYF. The covered CDR3 bases are TGCAGTGCTCCGCCTAGGAGGGGGCGCTACGAG.

Ten or more counts support this clone. The read comes to an end 3 residues before the CDR3 does, leaving the germline J gene to fill in the end. The V and J genes are TRBV7-3 and TRBJ1-1; 7 nucleotides agree with TRBD1. Germline CDR1 reads SGHTA; CDR2 reads FQGTGA. The CDR3 length is 18 residues. V dropped 4 bases and J dropped 5; count of bases not matched to a gene: 19. The CDR3 DNA, read in part, is TGTGCCAGCAGCTCGACACCGATCGTACAGGGGTTGGAAACTGAA. It encodes CASSSTPIVQGLETE. The full CDR3 reads CASSSTPIVQGLETEAFF.

Many counts were recorded for this clone. The CDR3 is cut off 3 residues early in the read; its end comes from the germline J gene. This rearrangement joins TRBV20-1 to TRBJ1-6, with D unresolved. Germline V CDR1 and CDR2: DFQATT, SNEGSKA (reference sequence). The CDR3 is 16 amino acids. The V end lost 3 bases, the J end lost 8 bases, and 20 bases lay between the germline ends. The CDR3 bases that were read are TGCAGTGCTAGCGGCAGCCTTTTACTACCCTATTCACCC. This encodes CSASGSLLLPYSP. The full CDR3 protein is CSASGSLLLPYSPLHF.

This clone was detected many times. The read is 3 residues too short to cover the CDR3 end, so that end is filled in from the germline J gene. The chain combines TRBV20-1 with TRBJ2-5; 8 bases map to TRBD1. The CDR3 spans 15 residues. The germline V gene has CDR1 DFQATT and CDR2 SNEGSKA (reference sequence). V lost 2 bases to trimming and J lost 1 base; unmatched junction nucleotides: 6. The CDR3 spells CSARRQGTIQETQYF. The covered CDR3 bases are TGCAGTGCTAGACGACAGGGGACCATCCAAGAGACC.

This clone was counted many times. Read sequence stops 3 residues before the CDR3 end, and the germline J gene provides the missing end. Distinct nucleotide sequences in the sample also encode this CDR3. The chain links TRBV5-1 to TRBJ2-5; D is unresolved. The CDR3 length is 14 residues. V lost 0 bases to trimming and J lost 1 base, with 7 bases between them. In germline, CDR1 is SGHRS, CDR2 YFSETQ. The CDR3 region is CASSLAGPQETQYF. CDR3 bases read: TGCGCCAGCAGCTTGGCGGGTCCCCAAGAGACC. Using reference TRBV5-1 and TRBJ2-5 for the parts outside the CDR3, the full variable domain is KAGVTQTPRYLIKTRGQQVTLSCSPISGHRSVSWYQQTPGQGLQFLFEYFSETQRNKGNFPGRFSGRQFSNSRSEMNVSTLELGDSALYLCASSLAGPQETQYFGPGTRLLVL.

This clone has only a few counts. From the germline J gene comes the end of the CDR3, since the read stops 3 residues before it. The genes are TRBV5-1 and TRBJ2-1; unclear D gene. Trimming shortened V by 0 bases and J by 4 bases, and 8 bases separated the two germline ends. This CDR3 spans 14 amino acids. Germline-derived CDR1 and CDR2 are SGHRS and YFSETQ. CDR3 sequence: CASSLDGSYNEQFF. The CDR3 bases that were read are TGCGCCAGCAGCTTGGACGGGTCGTACAATGAG.

This clone was detected ten times or more. The CDR3 DNA, read in part, is TGTGCCAGCAGTTACACCCCAGGATGGACTGAA. This codes for CASSYTPGWTE. The CDR3, in full, reads CASSYTPGWTEAFF. V usage is TRBV6-2 or TRBV6-3 and J usage is TRBJ1-1; D remains unclear. From the germline J gene comes the end of the CDR3, since the read stops 3 residues before it. The CDR3 loop spans 14 amino acids. The V gene's germline CDR1 is MNHEY and CDR2 SVGEGT. V lost 2 bases and J 5 bases, leaving 12 bases between the germline ends.

This clone was recorded at least ten times. Coverage ceases 3 residues before the CDR3 finishes, and the germline J gene fills in the end. The J gene is TRBJ2-5, the V gene TRBV12-3 or TRBV12-4; TRBD2 matches at 8 bases. The CDR3 covers 16 residues. The V and J ends lost 6 bases and 3 bases, in that order; junction bases with no gene match: 12. The DNA read from the CDR3 is TGTGCCAGCAGACCCCTAAGAGGAGCGGGGGAAGAGACC. Amino acids: CASRPLRGAGEET. The entire CDR3 sequence reads CASRPLRGAGEETQYF.